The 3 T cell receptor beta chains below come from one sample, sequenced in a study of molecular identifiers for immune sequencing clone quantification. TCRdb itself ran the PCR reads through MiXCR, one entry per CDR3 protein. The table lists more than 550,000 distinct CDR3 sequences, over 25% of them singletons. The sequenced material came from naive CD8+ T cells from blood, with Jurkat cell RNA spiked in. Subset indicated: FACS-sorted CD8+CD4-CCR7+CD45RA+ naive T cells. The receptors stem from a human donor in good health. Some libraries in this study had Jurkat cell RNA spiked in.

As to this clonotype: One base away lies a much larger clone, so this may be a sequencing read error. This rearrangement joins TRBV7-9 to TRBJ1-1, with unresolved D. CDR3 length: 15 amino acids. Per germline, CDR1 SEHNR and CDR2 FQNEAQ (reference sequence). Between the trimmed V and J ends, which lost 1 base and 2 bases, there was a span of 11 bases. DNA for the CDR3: TGTGCCAGCAGCTTAGGACGGGGAAGCAACACTGAAGCTTTCTTT. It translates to CASSLGRGSNTEAFF.

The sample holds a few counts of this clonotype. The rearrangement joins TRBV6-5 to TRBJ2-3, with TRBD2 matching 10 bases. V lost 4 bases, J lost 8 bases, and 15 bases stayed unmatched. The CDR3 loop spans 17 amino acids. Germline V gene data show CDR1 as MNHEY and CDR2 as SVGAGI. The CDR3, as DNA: TGTGCCAGCAGTTCCACCTCTATAAGCGGGGGGGCCGGTACGCAGTATTTT. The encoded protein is CASSSTSISGGAGTQYF.

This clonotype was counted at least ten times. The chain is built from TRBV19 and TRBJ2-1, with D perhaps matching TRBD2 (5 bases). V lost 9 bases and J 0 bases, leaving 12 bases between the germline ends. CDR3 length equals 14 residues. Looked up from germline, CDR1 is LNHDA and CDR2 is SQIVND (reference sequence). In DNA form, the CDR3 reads TGTGCCAGCAGCGTGGGGAGCTCCTACAATGAGCAGTTCTTC. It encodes CASSVGSSYNEQFF.